A single T cell receptor (beta chain) is shown here with its context. Per germline, CDR1 LNHDA and CDR2 SQIVND (reference sequence). Trimming took 9 bases from V and 6 from J; bases not matched to a gene: 2. This CDR3 contains 13 residues. This sample stems from a study of T cell responses to AZD1222 COVID-19 vaccine. Assay: immunoSEQ multiplex PCR; the TCRdb copy retains only in-frame clones and omits some. The table has 100,000 or so clones, roughly nine tenths seen once. The source material was peripheral blood, sampled on day 0 of AZD1222 vaccination. The clonotype was recovered from an adult in good health. This chain links TRBV19 with TRBJ1-6; 10 bases line up with TRBD1. The CDR3 bases are TGTGCCAGCGGGGACAGGGGTAATTCACCCCTCCACTTT. The encoded protein is CASGDRGNSPLHF. The whole variable domain, filled in from reference TRBV19 and TRBJ1-6, reads DGGITQSPKYLFRKEGQNVTLSCEQNLNHDAMYWYRQDPGQGLRLIYYSQIVNDFQKGDIAEGYSVSREKKESFPLTVTSAQKNPTAFYLCASGDRGNSPLHFGNGTRLTVT.